This T cell receptor beta chain emerged from a study of CD8 T cells in ankylosing spondylitis. Quantitative 5'-RACE with molecular barcodes generated TCR beta libraries. TCRdb itself ran the 5' RACE reads through MiXCR, one entry per CDR3 protein. The sample gives approximately 100,000 distinct CDR3 sequences, approximately 25% of which show up once; about 12% is in the top ten. This CDR3 contains 16 residues. J lost 6 bases, V lost 1 base, and 6 bases had no gene match. Germline V CDR1 and CDR2: MNHEY, SMNVEV (reference sequence). The clonotype originates from a male donor with ankylosing spondylitis. This chain joins TRBV27 and TRBJ2-1, with 10 bases fitting TRBD1. Material: synovial fluid, either unsorted or a sorted T cell fraction (not recorded which). This CDR3 is CASSLYPGQGSNEQFF. CDR3 nucleotide sequence: TGTGCCAGCAGTTTATACCCGGGACAGGGGTCCAATGAGCAGTTCTTC.